The rows below give T cell receptor beta chains drawn from one sample of a study of blood T cell repertoires in COVID-19. Here immunoSEQ multiplex PCR was the method, and the copy in TCRdb shows in-frame clones only, minus some. The sample consists of around 60,000 clones, roughly three quarters of them appearing once. The sample taken for sequencing was peripheral blood. The receptors come from a human donor in a cohort sampled during active COVID-19. The CDR3 runs from the conserved cysteine through the conserved F or W. The D gene is left open where the match is weak. The size entry is marked missing in some rows and otherwise reads once, few, many or a size class.

V gene	D gene	clone size	J gene	CDR3 protein	CDR3 DNA
TRBV30	TRBD1	many	TRBJ1-2	CAWGKRDSGGYTF	TGTGCCTGGGGGAAAAGGGACAGCGGGGGCTACACCTTC
TRBV6-2/TRBV6-3	TRBD2	.	TRBJ2-3	CASSYPGGAGVADTQYF	TGTGCCAGCAGTTACCCCGGGGGAGCGGGGGTCGCAGATACGCAGTATTTT
TRBV10-3	TRBD1	.	TRBJ1-1	CAISGDRGGSEAFF	TGTGCCATCAGTGGGGACAGGGGAGGGTCTGAAGCTTTCTTT
TRBV3-1/TRBV3-2	TRBD1	.	TRBJ1-6	CASSLTGENSPLHF	TGTGCCAGCAGCCTCACAGGGGAGAATTCACCCCTCCACTTT
TRBV19	.	once	TRBJ1-6	CASSMAGKSNSPLHF	TGTGCCAGTAGTATGGCCGGGAAAAGTAATTCACCCCTCCACTTT
TRBV21-1	.	.	TRBJ2-2	CASSKASTGTSGEVMDGELFF	TGTGCCAGCAGCAAAGCCTCCACCGGGACTAGCGGGGAAGTGATGGACGGGGAGCTGTTTTTT
TRBV12-5	TRBD1	.	TRBJ2-3	CASGLGQRPTDTQYF	TGTGCTAGTGGTCTGGGACAGCGACCCACAGATACGCAGTATTTT
TRBV11-3	TRBD2	.	TRBJ2-3	CASSPRGDSDTQYF	TGTGCCAGCAGCCCACGGGGGGATTCGGATACGCAGTATTTT
TRBV19	TRBD2	.	TRBJ2-3	CASRTSGSTDTQYF	TGTGCCAGTAGAACTAGCGGTAGCACAGATACGCAGTATTTT
TRBV5-1	.	many	TRBJ1-6	CASSFIQGPNSPLHF	TGCGCCAGCAGCTTTATCCAGGGCCCTAATTCACCCCTCCACTTT
TRBV29-1	TRBD2	.	TRBJ2-7	CSVRGGGLQYF	TGCAGCGTCCGCGGGGGGGGTCTGCAGTACTTC
TRBV12-3/TRBV12-4	.	.	TRBJ1-1	CASSSGGTEAFF	TGTGCCAGCAGTTCCGGAGGGACTGAAGCTTTCTTT
TRBV10-3	.	once	TRBJ1-2	CAISGDSYGYTF	TGTGCCATCAGTGGAGACAGCTATGGCTACACCTTC
TRBV9	.	.	TRBJ2-3	CASSVTQGGTDTQYF	TGTGCCAGCAGCGTAACCCAAGGAGGGACAGATACGCAGTATTTT
TRBV7-9	.	.	TRBJ1-1	CASSLDAGMNTEAFF	TGTGCCAGCAGCTTAGACGCGGGGATGAACACTGAAGCTTTCTTT
TRBV4-1	.	.	TRBJ1-3	CASSQSPTVSGNTIYF	TGCGCCAGCAGCCAGTCTCCCACGGTCTCTGGAAACACCATATATTTT
TRBV6-5	TRBD2	.	TRBJ2-5	CASSSQRGGGTQYF	TGTGCCAGCAGTTCTCAGCGGGGGGGAGGGACCCAGTACTTC
TRBV19	.	.	TRBJ1-2	CASSMLGDGWYGYTF	TGTGCCAGTAGTATGTTGGGAGATGGATGGTATGGCTACACCTTC
TRBV19	.	.	TRBJ2-2	CASSIGPSRQNTGELFF	TGTGCCAGTAGTATAGGGCCCTCTCGACAGAACACCGGGGAGCTGTTTTTT
TRBV18	.	.	TRBJ2-7	CASSPPARAEQYF	TGTGCCAGCTCACCACCAGCCAGGGCCGAGCAGTACTTC
TRBV18	.	.	TRBJ2-1	CASSPPGSSYNEQFF	TGTGCCAGCTCACCCCCGGGTAGCTCCTACAATGAGCAGTTCTTC
TRBV5-1	TRBD1	.	TRBJ2-1	CASSIPTGGEQFF	TGCGCCAGCAGCATCCCGACAGGGGGTGAGCAGTTCTTC
TRBV28	TRBD1	.	TRBJ1-2	CASSLPGGGYTF	TGTGCCAGCAGTTTACCAGGGGGAGGCTACACCTTC
TRBV6-5	TRBD1	.	TRBJ1-5	CASSHGQGNQPQHF	TGTGCCAGCAGCCACGGACAGGGGAATCAGCCCCAGCATTTT
TRBV15	TRBD2	.	TRBJ2-2	CATESNGLAGAGELFF	TGTGCCACCGAGAGTAACGGACTAGCGGGGGCCGGGGAGCTGTTTTTT
TRBV29-1	.	.	TRBJ2-7	CSVEVDSPYEQYF	TGCAGCGTTGAAGTGGACAGCCCCTACGAGCAGTACTTC
TRBV24-1	.	.	TRBJ2-5	CATSDFPRSSGQGGTQYF	TGTGCCACCAGTGATTTCCCCAGGTCGAGTGGGCAAGGAGGGACCCAGTACTTC
TRBV3-1/TRBV3-2	.	.	TRBJ1-3	CASSQGGGYAGNTIYF	TGTGCCAGCAGCCAAGGGGGGGGCTACGCTGGAAACACCATATATTTT
TRBV6-5	.	.	TRBJ2-7	CASRGLDMKTYEQYF	TGTGCCAGCAGAGGCCTTGACATGAAAACCTACGAGCAGTACTTC
TRBV7-8	TRBD1	.	TRBJ2-2	CASSLADDRGTRRGELFF	TGTGCCAGCAGCTTAGCGGACGACAGGGGCACCCGGCGCGGGGAGCTGTTTTTT
TRBV7-8	.	.	TRBJ1-1	CASRIGTPGINTEAFF	TGTGCCAGCAGGATCGGGACACCGGGTATCAACACTGAAGCTTTCTTT
TRBV5-4	.	.	TRBJ2-3	CASSPGQQSTDTQYF	TGTGCCAGCAGCCCCGGACAGCAAAGCACAGATACGCAGTATTTT
TRBV6-5	TRBD1	.	TRBJ1-3	CAIYRGGLGNTIYF	TGTGCCATCTATCGAGGGGGCTTAGGAAACACCATATATTTT
TRBV6-5	.	.	TRBJ2-2	CASSYSTGVGELFF	TGTGCCAGCAGTTACTCGACCGGGGTCGGGGAGCTGTTTTTT
TRBV2	TRBD2	.	TRBJ2-3	CASSVLAATDTQYF	TGTGCCAGCAGTGTCCTAGCGGCCACAGATACGCAGTATTTT
TRBV6-6	.	.	TRBJ1-1	CASSSGEGNTEAFF	TGTGCCAGCAGTTCCGGGGAGGGTAACACTGAAGCTTTCTTT
TRBV15	.	.	TRBJ2-3	CATSRVSGPDPTQYF	TGTGCCACCAGCAGAGTTTCTGGGCCTGACCCTACGCAGTATTTT
TRBV11-2	TRBD1	.	TRBJ1-2	CASSLDGGQGPSYGYTF	TGTGCCAGCAGCTTGGACGGGGGACAGGGGCCTTCCTATGGCTACACCTTC
TRBV29-1	.	.	TRBJ1-4	CSVRGAGMYGELFF	TGCAGCGTTCGCGGGGCAGGGATGTACGGGGAACTGTTTTTT
TRBV19	TRBD1	.	TRBJ1-2	CASSISRQGARDGYTF	TGTGCCAGTAGTATTTCCCGACAGGGGGCGCGAGATGGCTACACCTTC
TRBV5-1	.	once	TRBJ2-3	CASGETGEGTDTQYF	TGCGCCAGCGGAGAGACGGGAGAGGGCACAGATACGCAGTATTTT
TRBV6-5	TRBD1	once	TRBJ2-1	CASRQGAGEQFF	TGTGCCAGCAGGCAGGGGGCGGGTGAGCAGTTCTTC
TRBV5-1	.	.	TRBJ1-5	CASSLVSGANQPQHF	TGCGCCAGCAGCTTGGTGAGTGGGGCGAATCAGCCCCAGCATTTT
TRBV4-2	.	.	TRBJ2-5	CASSQDRDSGGETQYF	TGTGCCAGCAGCCAAGATCGAGATAGCGGAGGGGAGACCCAGTACTTC
TRBV19	.	.	TRBJ2-1	CASSKGSRNTHEQFF	TGTGCCAGTAGTAAGGGGTCCCGGAACACCCATGAGCAGTTCTTC
TRBV29-1	TRBD1	.	TRBJ2-3	CSVEGTGSPDTQYF	TGCAGCGTTGAGGGGACAGGGAGTCCAGATACGCAGTATTTT
TRBV29-1	.	.	TRBJ2-3	CSVAGARTDTQYF	TGCAGCGTTGCAGGGGCACGCACAGATACGCAGTATTTT
TRBV6-6	TRBD1	.	TRBJ2-5	CASSTTGWGETQYF	TGTGCCAGCAGCACGACAGGGTGGGGAGAGACCCAGTACTTC
TRBV19	TRBD1	.	TRBJ1-2	CASSIGTGENYGYTF	TGTGCCAGTAGTATCGGGACAGGAGAAAACTATGGCTACACCTTC